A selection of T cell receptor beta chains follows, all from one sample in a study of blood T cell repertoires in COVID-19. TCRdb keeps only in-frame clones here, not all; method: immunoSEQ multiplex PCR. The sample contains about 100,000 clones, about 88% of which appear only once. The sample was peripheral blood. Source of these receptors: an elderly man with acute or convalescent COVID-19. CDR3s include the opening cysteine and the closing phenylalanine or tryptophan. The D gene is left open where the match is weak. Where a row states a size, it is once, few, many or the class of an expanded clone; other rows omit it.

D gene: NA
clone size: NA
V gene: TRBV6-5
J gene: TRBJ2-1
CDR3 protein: CASSYRVPGNEQFF
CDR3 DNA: TGTGCCAGCAGTTACCGGGTGCCTGGCAATGAGCAGTTCTTC

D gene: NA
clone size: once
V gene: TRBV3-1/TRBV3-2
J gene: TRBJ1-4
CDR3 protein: CASSQDGTRRVKLFF
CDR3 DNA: TGTGCCAGCAGCCAGGATGGCACGCGACGGGTGAAACTGTTTTTT

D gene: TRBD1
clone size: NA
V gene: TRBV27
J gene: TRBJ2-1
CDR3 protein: CASSWGTGDYNEQFF
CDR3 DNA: TGTGCCAGCAGTTGGGGGACAGGAGATTACAATGAGCAGTTCTTC

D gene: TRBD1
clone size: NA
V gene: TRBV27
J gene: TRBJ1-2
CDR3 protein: CASSPGTAQSLYTF
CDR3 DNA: TGTGCCAGCAGTCCCGGGACAGCTCAAAGTTTATACACCTTC

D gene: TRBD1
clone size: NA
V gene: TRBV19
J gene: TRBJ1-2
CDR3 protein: CASNLDRSNYGYTF
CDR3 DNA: TGTGCCAGTAACCTGGACAGGTCTAACTATGGCTACACCTTC

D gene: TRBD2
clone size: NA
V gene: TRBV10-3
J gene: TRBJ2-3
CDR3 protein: CAISDGGTDTQYF
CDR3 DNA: TGTGCCATCAGTGACGGGGGGACAGATACGCAGTATTTT

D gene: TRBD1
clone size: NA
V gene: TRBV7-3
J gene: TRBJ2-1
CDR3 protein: CASSPQGASWNEQFF
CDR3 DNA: TGTGCCAGCAGCCCTCAGGGGGCCTCTTGGAATGAGCAGTTCTTC

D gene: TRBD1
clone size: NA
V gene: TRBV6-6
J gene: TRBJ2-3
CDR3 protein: CASSYWGQGVDTQYF
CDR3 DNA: TGTGCCAGCAGTTACTGGGGACAGGGGGTAGATACGCAGTATTTT

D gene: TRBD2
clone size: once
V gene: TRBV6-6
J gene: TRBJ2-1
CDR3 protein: CASSFGLAGVYNEQFF
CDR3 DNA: TGTGCCAGCAGTTTTGGACTAGCGGGAGTGTACAATGAGCAGTTCTTC

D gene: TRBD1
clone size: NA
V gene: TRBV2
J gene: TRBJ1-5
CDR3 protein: CASSFESGTGNQPQHF
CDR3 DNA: TGTGCCAGCAGTTTCGAATCCGGGACAGGGAATCAGCCCCAGCATTTT

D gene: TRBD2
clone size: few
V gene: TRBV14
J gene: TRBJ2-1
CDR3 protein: CASSQDQGTSAYNEQFF
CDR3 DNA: TGTGCCAGCAGCCAAGATCAGGGGACTAGCGCGTACAATGAGCAGTTCTTC

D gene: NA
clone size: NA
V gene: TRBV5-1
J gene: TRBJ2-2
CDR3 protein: CASKSHANTGELFF
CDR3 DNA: TGCGCCAGCAAATCACACGCGAACACCGGGGAGCTGTTTTTT